This T cell receptor beta chain was observed in a study of blood T cells in healthy people across ages. The use of a sample-barcoded 5' primer and a J-beta primer mix characterized a second PCR of roughly 7 to 11 cycles. Each CDR3 protein is one row after TCRdb ran MiXCR on the 5' RACE reads. Of 1.5 million or so distinct CDR3 sequences in the sample, roughly 43% are singletons; the top ten hold under 5%. The sequenced sample was blood. The clonotype was recovered from a woman aged 18-29 years in good health.

The CDR3 DNA sequence: TGTGCCACCAGTGACAGTGGCGACTCGGAACTTATCTATGGCTACACCTTC. Protein sequence: CATSDSGDSELIYGYTF. The V gene is TRBV24-1, the J gene TRBJ1-2; no reliable D call. This CDR3 contains 17 residues. Between the trimmed V and J ends, which lost 4 bases and 4 bases, there was a span of 21 bases. Germline V lookup: CDR1 KGHDR, CDR2 SFDVKD.